One sample yielded the 6 T cell receptor beta chains listed below, sequenced in a study of human T cells and chemical hapten exposure. Before extraction, the whole blood was not fractionated, and total RNA was taken from it. For the library, individual cDNA molecules each received unique molecular identifiers. TCRdb used MiXCR to reprocess the reads, holding one entry per CDR3 protein. The sample has around 120,000 distinct CDR3 sequences, over 6.5% seen once; the top ten hold 1.2% to 1.5%. Sequenced sample: whole blood. Every receptor here comes from a human donor in good health. Some clones in this sample may be carry-over from other donors' samples.

This clonotype has a count of ten or more. The chain couples TRBV6-5 to TRBJ2-2, with D uncertain. The CDR3 extends over 15 amino acids. Germline V gene sequence: CDR1 MNHEY, CDR2 SVGAGI. Trimming took 5 bases from V and 0 from J, leaving 10 bases between them. CDR3 loop: CASSNQGPNTGELFF. CDR3 sequence (DNA): TGTGCCAGCAGTAATCAAGGCCCGAACACCGGGGAGCTGTTTTTT.

The J gene is TRBJ2-7, the V gene TRBV27; D is possibly TRBD2 (5 bases). The CDR3 has 13 residues. Germline V lookup: CDR1 MNHEY, CDR2 SMNVEV (reference sequence). Between the trimmed V and J ends, which lost 5 bases and 3 bases, there was a span of 11 bases. This chain's CDR3 is CASSPSRGYEQYF. The CDR3 nucleotides read TGTGCCAGCAGTCCGTCCCGGGGCTACGAGCAGTACTTC.

For this clonotype: This may stem from a read error, because a much larger clone lies one nucleotide away. In nucleotides, the CDR3 is TGTGCCAGCAGTTCCCACCCTGGGCCCTACTACAATGTGCAGTTCTTC. This sequence encodes CASSSHPGPYYNVQFF. The rearrangement uses TRBV27 and TRBJ2-1, with D unresolved. CDR1 and CDR2 (germline): MNHEY, SMNVEV (reference sequence). This CDR3 is 16 amino acids long.

This clonotype appeared many times. The chain has TRBV5-1 and TRBJ2-1; D possibly matches TRBD1 or TRBD2 (6 bases each). Germline V gene sequence: CDR1 SGHRS, CDR2 YFSETQ. This CDR3 region has 18 residues. V was trimmed by 3 bases and J by 0 bases, leaving 19 bases between them. Here the CDR3 reads CASSSGGRISFSYNEQFF. The CDR3 DNA follows: TGCGCCAGCAGCTCCGGGGGCAGAATATCGTTCTCCTACAATGAGCAGTTCTTC.

This clonotype was seen many times. The CDR3 is CASSVPGIRAPYEQYF. The CDR3 nucleotides read TGTGCCAGCAGCGTCCCAGGGATTAGGGCCCCCTACGAGCAGTACTTC. The chain employs TRBV9 and TRBJ2-7, with a possible D match to TRBD1 (5 bases). V lost 2 bases to trimming and J lost 2 bases, with 17 bases between them. The CDR3 extends over 16 amino acids. From germline, CDR1 is SGDLS and CDR2 YYNGEE.

This clonotype showed up many times. This sequence joins TRBV29-1 and TRBJ1-5, with TRBD1 identical over 7 bases. Losses at the gene ends were 6 bases for V and 7 bases for J; bases not matched to a gene: 12. CDR3 length equals 14 residues. Germline-derived CDR1 and CDR2 are SQVTM and ANQGSEA. In nucleotides, the CDR3 is TGCAGCGTAGCGACAGGGAAAGATACACAGCCCCAGCATTTT. The encoded protein is CSVATGKDTQPQHF.